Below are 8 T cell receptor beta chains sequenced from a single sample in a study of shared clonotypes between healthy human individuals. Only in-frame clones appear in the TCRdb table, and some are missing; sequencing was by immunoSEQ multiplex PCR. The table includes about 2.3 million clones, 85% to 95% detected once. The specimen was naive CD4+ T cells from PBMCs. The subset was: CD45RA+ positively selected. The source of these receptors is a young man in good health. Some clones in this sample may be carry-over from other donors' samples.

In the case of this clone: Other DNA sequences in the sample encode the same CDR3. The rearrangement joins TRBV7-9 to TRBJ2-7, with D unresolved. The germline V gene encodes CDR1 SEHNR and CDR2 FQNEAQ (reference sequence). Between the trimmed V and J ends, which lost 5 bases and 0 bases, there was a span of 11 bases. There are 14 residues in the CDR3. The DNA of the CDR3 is TGTGCCAGCAGCCCCCGCTCGAGCTCCTACGAGCAGTACTTC. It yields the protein CASSPRSSSYEQYF.

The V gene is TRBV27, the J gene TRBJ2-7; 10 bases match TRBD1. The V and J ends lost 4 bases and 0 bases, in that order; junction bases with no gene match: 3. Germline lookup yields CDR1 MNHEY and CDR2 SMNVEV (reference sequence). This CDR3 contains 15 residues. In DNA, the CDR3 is TGTGCCAGCAGTTCGGACAGGGGGACCTCCTACGAGCAGTACTTC. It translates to CASSSDRGTSYEQYF.

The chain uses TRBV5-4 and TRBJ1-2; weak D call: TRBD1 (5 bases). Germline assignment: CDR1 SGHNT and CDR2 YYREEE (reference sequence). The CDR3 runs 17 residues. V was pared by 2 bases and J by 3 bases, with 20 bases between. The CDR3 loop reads CASSFKGAPLPYYGYTF. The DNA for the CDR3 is TGTGCCAGCAGCTTTAAAGGGGCGCCCCTCCCCTACTATGGCTACACCTTC.

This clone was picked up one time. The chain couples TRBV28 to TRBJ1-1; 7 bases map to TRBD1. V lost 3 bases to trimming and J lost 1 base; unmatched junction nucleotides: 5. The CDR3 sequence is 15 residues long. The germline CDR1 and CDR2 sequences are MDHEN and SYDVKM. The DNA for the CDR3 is TGTGCCAGCAGTTTTACCGGGACAGCGAACACTGAAGCTTTCTTT. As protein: CASSFTGTANTEAFF.

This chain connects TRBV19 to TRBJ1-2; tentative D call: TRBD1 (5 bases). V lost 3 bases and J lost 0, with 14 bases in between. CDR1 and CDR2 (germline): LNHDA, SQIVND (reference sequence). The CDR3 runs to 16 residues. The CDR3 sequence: CASSILGTAANYGYTF. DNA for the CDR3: TGTGCCAGTAGTATCCTTGGGACGGCAGCTAACTATGGCTACACCTTC.

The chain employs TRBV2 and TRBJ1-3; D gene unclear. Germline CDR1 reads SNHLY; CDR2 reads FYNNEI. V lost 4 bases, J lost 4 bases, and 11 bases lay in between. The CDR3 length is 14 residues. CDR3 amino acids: CASSGAGLGNTIYF. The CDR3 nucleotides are TGTGCCAGCAGTGGAGCGGGTCTCGGAAACACCATATATTTT. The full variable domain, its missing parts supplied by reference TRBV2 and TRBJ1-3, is EPEVTQTPSHQVTQMGQEVILRCVPISNHLYFYWYRQILGQKVEFLVSFYNNEISEKSEIFDDQFSVERPDGSNFTLKIRSTKLEDSAMYFCASSGAGLGNTIYFGEGSWLTVV.

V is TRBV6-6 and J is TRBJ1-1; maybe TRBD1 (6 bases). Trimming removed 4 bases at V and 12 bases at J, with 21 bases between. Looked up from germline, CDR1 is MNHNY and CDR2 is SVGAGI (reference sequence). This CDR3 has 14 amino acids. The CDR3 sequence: CASSSTRGPGQTFF. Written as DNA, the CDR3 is TGTGCCAGCAGTTCCACCAGGGGCCCGGGACAAACTTTCTTT.

The DNA for the CDR3 is TGCGCCAGCAGCACCTCCGGGACAGGGGGTGAAAAACTGTTTTTT. This gives the protein CASSTSGTGGEKLFF. The chain employs TRBV5-1 and TRBJ1-4; 11 bases agree with TRBD1. Germline trimming cut 4 bases from V and 7 bases from J; bases unmatched to any gene: 6. The germline CDR1 and CDR2 sequences are SGHRS and YFSETQ. The CDR3 is 15 amino acids.